This T cell receptor beta chain derives from a study of Graves' ophthalmopathy and Graves' hyperthyroidism (dated by TCRdb to 2016 to 2018). Concerning the study at large: Hyperthyroidism was defined as stable when no progression to ophthalmopathy occurred within 18 months of follow-up. TCR beta repertoire signatures were used to distinguish Graves' ophthalmopathy from Graves' hyperthyroidism and to predict progression to ophthalmopathy. Once sampling was done, hyperthyroidism patients were given methimazole at a starting dose of 30 mg daily, while ophthalmopathy patients were given high-dose intravenous methylprednisolone. In total, 135 blood samples were TCR-sequenced: around 42 ophthalmopathy, about 75 hyperthyroidism and roughly 17 hyperthyroidism-to-ophthalmopathy patients. To explore V-J signatures that distinguish ophthalmopathy from hyperthyroidism, a discovery set of 100 patients was enrolled, made up of under 50 with ophthalmopathy and around 57 with stable hyperthyroidism. T-cell repertoires of thyroid tissue and blood were compared in over five hyperthyroidism patients. For independent validation, a separate cohort was made up of 18 hyperthyroidism patients plus 17 patients who later progressed from hyperthyroidism to ophthalmopathy.

Findings and caveats that apply to the study as a whole: Most expanded thyroid clonotypes with a frequency above 0.001 also appeared in blood, which suggests that blood repertoires may reflect the immune response in the thyroid. Sample size was not predetermined statistically, and investigators were not blinded to group allocation. In validation, the model predicted ophthalmopathy progression with over 60% sensitivity and around 72% specificity; fewer than 15 predicted patients were CT-confirmed with GO in a median of approximately six months. Ophthalmopathy was separated from stable hyperthyroidism by the 13-signature model with around 89% sensitivity and 81.08% specificity in cross-validation and with 80%/75% in the test set.

TCR beta CDR3 regions were amplified from RNA transcripts for repertoire sequencing. A first-round RT-PCR used HTBI primers with the Qiagen OneStep RT-PCR kit, followed by a second-round multiplex PCR, size selection and purification. The libraries underwent paired-end sequencing with 100 bp reads on an Illumina HiSeq2000. As for the original processing: SOAPnuke was used for read processing, and reads with adapters, uncalled bases, a mean Phred below 15, or no exact constant-primer or identifier match were discarded. High-quality paired reads were merged with COPE v1.2.5. Clonotypes were defined as unique nucleotide sequences and were aligned to IMGT TRB V, D and J references using MiTCR v1.1. The analysis was limited to V-J combinations with a frequency above 0.0001, which together covered just over 98% of the repertoires. For each V-J combination, a TCR clonal expansion and chaos score was defined as F50 clonal expansion divided by the chaos observed in the TCRdist matrix. Welch's t-statistics and random forest were used to reduce features to about a dozen V-J combinations, which were fed into a naive Bayes classifier. Thyroid-blood repertoire similarity was quantified with the Morisita-Horn index. Starting from the raw public reads, TCRdb applied fastp trimming at Q25, assembled clones with MiXCR and retained in-frame beta chains. Each entry is one CDR3 protein sequence, shown with its most common DNA and genes. It is TCRdb's table, rather than the study itself, that gives the V and J calls and clone size. Across this sample there are approximately 1.2 million distinct CDR3 sequences, with around a third seen only once. The ten largest clones capture around 10% of the sample.

This clonotype has just a few counts. The antigen this receptor binds is unknown. No clone much larger than this one lies a single base away; base qualities are absent. V is shortened by 2 bases, J by 1 base, and the region joining them spans 15 bases. Inclusive of the bounding cysteine and phenylalanine, the CDR3 is 18 residues long. Only CDR3 DNA is held: 54 bases, read in frame from base 1. CDR1 and CDR2, looked up from the germline V gene (reference sequence), are SEHNR and FQNEAQ. Patients with hyperthyroidism were aged 18 to 65 years, had been newly diagnosed, and had a disease duration of less than 2 months. Patients were excluded if they had other autoimmune diseases, uncontrolled infections, pregnancy or lactation. Clinical symptoms, serum thyroxine, TRAb, thyroid ultrasound and orbital computed tomography formed the basis of the diagnosis. Total RNA was extracted using Trizol reagent, and RNA quality was checked on an Agilent 2100 Bioanalyzer.

Material for sequencing was peripheral blood or thyroid tissue (not recorded which). This receptor was taken from an adult man with Graves' hyperthyroidism. The chain uses TRBV7-9 and TRBJ1-6; no confident D gene assignment can be made. The CDR3 corresponds to CASSLSWGRRSYNSPLHF. In nucleotides, the sequence is TGTGCCAGCAGCTTAAGTTGGGGAAGACGGTCCTATAATTCACCCCTCCACTTT.